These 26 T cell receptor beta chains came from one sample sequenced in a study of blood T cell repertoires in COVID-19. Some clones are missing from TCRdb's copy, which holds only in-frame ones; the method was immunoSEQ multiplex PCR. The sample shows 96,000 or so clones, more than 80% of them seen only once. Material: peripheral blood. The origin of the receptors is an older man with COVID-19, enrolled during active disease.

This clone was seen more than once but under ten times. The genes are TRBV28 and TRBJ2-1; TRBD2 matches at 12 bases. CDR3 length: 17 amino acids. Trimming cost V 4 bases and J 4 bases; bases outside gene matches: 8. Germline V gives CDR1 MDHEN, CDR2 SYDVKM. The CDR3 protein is CASSYPSTSGRYNEQFF. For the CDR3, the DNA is TGTGCCAGCAGTTATCCGTCGACTAGCGGGAGATACAATGAGCAGTTCTTC.

This CDR3 is CASSPYDGRGGPGNTIYF. The CDR3 region has the DNA TGTGCCAGCAGCCCCTACGACGGGAGAGGAGGACCTGGAAACACCATATATTTT. This rearrangement joins TRBV14 to TRBJ1-3; D is uncertain. There are 18 residues in the CDR3. Germline V gene lookup returns CDR1 SGHDN and CDR2 FVKESK. Trimming removed 4 bases from V and 2 bases from J, with 21 bases in between. The variable domain in full, with the rest retrieved from reference TRBV14 and TRBJ1-3, is EAGVTQFPSHSVIEKGQTVTLRCDPISGHDNLYWYRRVMGKEIKFLLHFVKESKQDESGMPNNRFLAERTGGTYSTLKVQPAELEDSGVYFCASSPYDGRGGPGNTIYFGEGSWLTVV.

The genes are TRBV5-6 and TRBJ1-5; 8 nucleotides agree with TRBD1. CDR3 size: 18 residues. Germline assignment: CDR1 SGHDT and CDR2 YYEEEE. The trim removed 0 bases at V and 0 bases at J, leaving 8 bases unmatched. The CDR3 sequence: CASSLGRGRLLSNQPQHF. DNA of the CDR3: TGTGCCAGCAGCTTGGGCAGGGGGCGGCTGCTTAGCAATCAGCCCCAGCATTTT.

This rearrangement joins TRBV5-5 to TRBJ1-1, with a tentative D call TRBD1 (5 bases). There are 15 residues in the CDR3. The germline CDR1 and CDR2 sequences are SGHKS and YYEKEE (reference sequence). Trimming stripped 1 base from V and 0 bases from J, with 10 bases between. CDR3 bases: TGTGCCAGCAGCTTGAGGCAGGGAATGAACACTGAAGCTTTCTTT. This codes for CASSLRQGMNTEAFF.

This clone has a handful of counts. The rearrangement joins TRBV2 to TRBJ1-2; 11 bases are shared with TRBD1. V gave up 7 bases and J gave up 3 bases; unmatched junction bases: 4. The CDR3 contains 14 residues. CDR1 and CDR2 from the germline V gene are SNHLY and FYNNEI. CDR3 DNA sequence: TGTGCCAGCAAGCGGACAGGGGGCGACTATGGCTACACCTTC. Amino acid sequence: CASKRTGGDYGYTF.

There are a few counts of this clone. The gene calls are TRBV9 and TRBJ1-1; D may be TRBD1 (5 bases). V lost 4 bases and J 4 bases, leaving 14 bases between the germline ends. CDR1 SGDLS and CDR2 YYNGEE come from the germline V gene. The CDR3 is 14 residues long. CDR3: CASSPRALGTEAFF. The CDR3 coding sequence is TGTGCCAGCAGCCCCAGGGCTCTTGGCACTGAAGCTTTCTTT.

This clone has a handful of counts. CDR3 loop: CASSALGVDYGYTF. CDR3 coding DNA: TGTGCCAGCAGTGCTTTAGGGGTGGACTATGGCTACACCTTC. J is TRBJ1-2 and V is TRBV2, with D tentatively TRBD1 (5 bases). Trimming left V 4 bases short and J 3 bases short, with 12 bases between. Germline V lookup: CDR1 SNHLY, CDR2 FYNNEI. This CDR3 spans 14 amino acids. Combining the CDR3 with reference TRBV2 and TRBJ1-2 gives the whole variable domain EPEVTQTPSHQVTQMGQEVILRCVPISNHLYFYWYRQILGQKVEFLVSFYNNEISEKSEIFDDQFSVERPDGSNFTLKIRSTKLEDSAMYFCASSALGVDYGYTFGSGTRLTVV.

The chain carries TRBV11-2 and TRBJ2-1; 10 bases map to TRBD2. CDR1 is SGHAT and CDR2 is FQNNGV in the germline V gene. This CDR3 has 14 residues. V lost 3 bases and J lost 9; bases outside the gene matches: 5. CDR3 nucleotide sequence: TGTGCCAGCAGCTTGAGCGGGGGGGCTGGTGAGCAGTTCTTC. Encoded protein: CASSLSGGAGEQFF.

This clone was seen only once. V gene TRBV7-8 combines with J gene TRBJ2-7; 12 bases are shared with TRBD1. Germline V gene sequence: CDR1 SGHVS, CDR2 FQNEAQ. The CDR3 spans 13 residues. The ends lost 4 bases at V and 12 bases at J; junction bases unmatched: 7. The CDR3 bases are TGTGCCAGCAGCTGGGCCGGGACAGGGGGCATGTACTTC. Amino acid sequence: CASSWAGTGGMYF.

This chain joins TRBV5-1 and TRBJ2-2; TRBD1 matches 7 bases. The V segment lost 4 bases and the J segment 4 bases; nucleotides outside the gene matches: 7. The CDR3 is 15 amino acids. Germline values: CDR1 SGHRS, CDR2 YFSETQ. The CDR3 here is CASSRAGGRTGELFF. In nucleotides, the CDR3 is TGCGCCAGCAGCAGAGCAGGGGGACGCACCGGGGAGCTGTTTTTT.

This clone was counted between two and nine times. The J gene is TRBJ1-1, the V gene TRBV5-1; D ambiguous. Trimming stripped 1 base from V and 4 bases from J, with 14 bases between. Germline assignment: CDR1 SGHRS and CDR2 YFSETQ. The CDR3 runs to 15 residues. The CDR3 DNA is TGCGCCAGCAGCTTGCCTATTATCCTAGGCACTGAAGCTTTCTTT. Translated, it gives CASSLPIILGTEAFF. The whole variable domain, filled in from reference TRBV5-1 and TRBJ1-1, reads KAGVTQTPRYLIKTRGQQVTLSCSPISGHRSVSWYQQTPGQGLQFLFEYFSETQRNKGNFPGRFSGRQFSNSRSEMNVSTLELGDSALYLCASSLPIILGTEAFFGQGTRLTVV.

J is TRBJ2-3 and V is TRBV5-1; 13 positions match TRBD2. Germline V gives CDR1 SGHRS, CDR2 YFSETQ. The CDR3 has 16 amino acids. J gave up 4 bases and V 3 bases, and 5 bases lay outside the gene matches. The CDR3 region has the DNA TGCGCCAGCAGCTCAGGACTAGCGGGGGTGTCAGATACGCAGTATTTT. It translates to CASSSGLAGVSDTQYF.

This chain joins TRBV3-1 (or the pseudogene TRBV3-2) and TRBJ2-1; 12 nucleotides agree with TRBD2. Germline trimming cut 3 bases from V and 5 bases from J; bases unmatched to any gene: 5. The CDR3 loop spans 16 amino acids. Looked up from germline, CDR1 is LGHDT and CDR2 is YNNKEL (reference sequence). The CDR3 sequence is CASSHPRLAGDNEQFF. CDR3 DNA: TGTGCCAGCAGCCACCCTAGACTAGCGGGGGACAATGAGCAGTTCTTC.

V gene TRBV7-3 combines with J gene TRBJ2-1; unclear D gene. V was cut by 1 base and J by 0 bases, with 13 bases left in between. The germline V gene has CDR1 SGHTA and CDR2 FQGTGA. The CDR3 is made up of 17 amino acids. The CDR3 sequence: CASSLNPPSSSYNEQFF. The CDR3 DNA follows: TGTGCCAGCAGCTTAAATCCTCCGTCGAGCTCCTACAATGAGCAGTTCTTC. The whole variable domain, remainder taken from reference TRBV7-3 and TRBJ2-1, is GAGVSQTPSNKVTEKGKYVELRCDPISGHTALYWYRQSLGQGPEFLIYFQGTGAADDSGLPNDRFFAVRPEGSVSTLKIQRTERGDSAVYLCASSLNPPSSSYNEQFFGPGTRLTVL.

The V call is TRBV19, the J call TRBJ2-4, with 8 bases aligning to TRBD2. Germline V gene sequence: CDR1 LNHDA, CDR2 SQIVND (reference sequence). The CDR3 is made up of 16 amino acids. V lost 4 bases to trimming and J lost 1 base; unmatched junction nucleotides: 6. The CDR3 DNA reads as TGTGCCAGTAGTAGTCTCGGGGGGGAGGCCAAAAACATTCAGTACTTC. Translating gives CASSSLGGEAKNIQYF.

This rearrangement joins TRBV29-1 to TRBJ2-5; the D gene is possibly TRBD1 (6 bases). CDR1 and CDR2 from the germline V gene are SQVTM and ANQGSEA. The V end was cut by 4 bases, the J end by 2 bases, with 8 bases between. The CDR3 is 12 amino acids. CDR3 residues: CSVVRGQETQYF. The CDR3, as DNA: TGCAGCGTTGTGAGGGGGCAAGAGACCCAGTACTTC.

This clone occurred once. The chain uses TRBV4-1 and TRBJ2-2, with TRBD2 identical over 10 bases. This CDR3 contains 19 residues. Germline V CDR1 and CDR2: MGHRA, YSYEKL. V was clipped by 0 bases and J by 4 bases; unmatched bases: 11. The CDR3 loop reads CASSQDPVGAGGFTGELFF. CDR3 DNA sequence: TGCGCCAGCAGCCAAGATCCCGTTGGAGCGGGAGGGTTCACCGGGGAGCTGTTTTTT.

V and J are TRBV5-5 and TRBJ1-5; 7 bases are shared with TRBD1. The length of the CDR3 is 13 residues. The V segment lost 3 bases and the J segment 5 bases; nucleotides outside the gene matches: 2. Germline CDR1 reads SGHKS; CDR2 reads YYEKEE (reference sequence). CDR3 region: CASSSQGDQPQHF. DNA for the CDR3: TGTGCCAGCAGCTCCCAGGGGGATCAGCCCCAGCATTTT.

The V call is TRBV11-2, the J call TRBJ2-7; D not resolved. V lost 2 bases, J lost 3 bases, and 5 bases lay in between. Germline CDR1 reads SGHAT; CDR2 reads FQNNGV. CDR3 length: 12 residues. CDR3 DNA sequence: TGTGCCAGCAGCTTACGCGGCTACGAGCAGTACTTC. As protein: CASSLRGYEQYF.

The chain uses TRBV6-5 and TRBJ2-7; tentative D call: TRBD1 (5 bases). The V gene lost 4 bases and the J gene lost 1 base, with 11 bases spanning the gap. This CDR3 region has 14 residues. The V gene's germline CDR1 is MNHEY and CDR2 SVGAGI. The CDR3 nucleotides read TGTGCCAGCAGTTCCGGACATGGGTCCTACGAGCAGTACTTC. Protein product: CASSSGHGSYEQYF.

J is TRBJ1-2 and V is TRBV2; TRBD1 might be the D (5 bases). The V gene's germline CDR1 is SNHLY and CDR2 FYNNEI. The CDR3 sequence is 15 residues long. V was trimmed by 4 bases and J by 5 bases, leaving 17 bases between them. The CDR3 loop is CASSVWNHKGYGYTF. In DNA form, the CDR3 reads TGTGCCAGCAGTGTATGGAATCACAAGGGGTATGGCTACACCTTC.

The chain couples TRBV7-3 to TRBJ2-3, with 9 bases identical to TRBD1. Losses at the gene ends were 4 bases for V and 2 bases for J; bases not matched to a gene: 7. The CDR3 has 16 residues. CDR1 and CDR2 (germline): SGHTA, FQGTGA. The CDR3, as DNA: TGTGCCAGCAGCTCCAATACAGGGGGCTTCACAGATACGCAGTATTTT. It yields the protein CASSSNTGGFTDTQYF.

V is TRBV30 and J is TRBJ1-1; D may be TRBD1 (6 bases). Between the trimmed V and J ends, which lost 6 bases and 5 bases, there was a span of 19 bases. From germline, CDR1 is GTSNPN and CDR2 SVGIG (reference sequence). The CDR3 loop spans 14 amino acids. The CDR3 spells CACGETGRRTEAFF. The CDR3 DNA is TGTGCCTGTGGGGAGACAGGACGGAGGACTGAAGCTTTCTTT.

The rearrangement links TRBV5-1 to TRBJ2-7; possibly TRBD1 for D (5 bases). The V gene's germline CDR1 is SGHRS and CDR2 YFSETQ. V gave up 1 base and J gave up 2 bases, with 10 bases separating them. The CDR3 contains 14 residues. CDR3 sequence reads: CASSLKQATYEQYF. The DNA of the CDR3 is TGCGCCAGCAGCTTGAAACAGGCGACCTACGAGCAGTACTTC. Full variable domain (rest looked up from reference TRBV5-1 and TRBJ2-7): KAGVTQTPRYLIKTRGQQVTLSCSPISGHRSVSWYQQTPGQGLQFLFEYFSETQRNKGNFPGRFSGRQFSNSRSEMNVSTLELGDSALYLCASSLKQATYEQYFGPGTRLTVT.

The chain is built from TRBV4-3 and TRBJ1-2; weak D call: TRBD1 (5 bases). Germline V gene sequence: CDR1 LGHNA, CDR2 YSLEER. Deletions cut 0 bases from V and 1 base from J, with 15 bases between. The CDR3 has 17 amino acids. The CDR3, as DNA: TGCGCCAGCAGCCAAGAACCCGCCGGAGGGGTTAACTATGGCTACACCTTC. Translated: CASSQEPAGGVNYGYTF.

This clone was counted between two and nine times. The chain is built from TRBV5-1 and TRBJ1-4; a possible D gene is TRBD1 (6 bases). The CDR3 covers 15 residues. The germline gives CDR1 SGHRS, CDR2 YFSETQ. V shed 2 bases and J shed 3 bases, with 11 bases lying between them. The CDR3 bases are TGCGCCAGCAGCTTAGAGGGGGTAGCTAATGAAAAACTGTTTTTT. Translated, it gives CASSLEGVANEKLFF.